A single sample is the source of the 5 T cell receptor beta chains below, sequenced in a study of blood T cell repertoires in COVID-19. Method: immunoSEQ multiplex PCR; TCRdb's copy keeps in-frame clones and lacks some. The sample includes 150,000 to 200,000 clones, 80% to 90% of them seen just once. The sequenced material came from peripheral blood. The origin of the receptors is a man between 18 and 29 years old who had recovered from COVID-19.

The chain combines TRBV30 with TRBJ1-5; D unresolved. The CDR3 runs 14 residues. The germline CDR1 and CDR2 sequences are GTSNPN and SVGIG (reference sequence). The V end lost 2 bases, the J end lost 1 base, and 9 bases lay between the germline ends. The CDR3 DNA reads TGTGCCTGGAGTACTGACATAAGCAATCAGCCCCAGCATTTT. Translation: CAWSTDISNQPQHF.

CDR3 in amino acids: CSGLLAGRTDTQYF. The DNA of the CDR3 is TGCAGCGGGCTCTTGGCGGGCCGCACAGATACGCAGTATTTT. The rearrangement links TRBV29-1 to TRBJ2-3, with TRBD2 as a possible D gene (5 bases). CDR3 length equals 14 residues. V shed 7 bases and J shed 1 base, with 15 bases lying between them. The germline CDR1 and CDR2 sequences are SQVTM and ANQGSEA.

A single count supports this clone. V gene TRBV21-1 combines with J gene TRBJ2-5; the table's D gene call, TRBD2, was not cross checked with the DNA. TRBV21-1 represents a pseudogene. The CDR3 has 14 residues. Here the CDR3 DNA reads TGTGCCAGCAGCAGGCGCTTAGCGGAAGAGACCCAGTACTTC. As protein: CASSRRLAEETQYF.

CDR3 nucleotide sequence: TGTGCCAGTAGTATAGGAACTGAGTTCATGAACACTGAAGCTTTCTTT. Amino acid sequence: CASSIGTEFMNTEAFF. The V call is TRBV19, the J call TRBJ1-1; no definite D call. The CDR3 has 16 amino acids. V was pared by 1 base and J by 0 bases, with 12 bases between. Germline assignment: CDR1 LNHDA and CDR2 SQIVND (reference sequence). Based on the CDR3 plus reference TRBV19 and TRBJ1-1, the full variable domain is DGGITQSPKYLFRKEGQNVTLSCEQNLNHDAMYWYRQDPGQGLRLIYYSQIVNDFQKGDIAEGYSVSREKKESFPLTVTSAQKNPTAFYLCASSIGTEFMNTEAFFGQGTRLTVV.

The chain recombines TRBV2 with TRBJ2-7, with 7 bases fitting TRBD2. The CDR3 extends over 16 amino acids. In germline, CDR1 is SNHLY, CDR2 FYNNEI. Trimming took 5 bases from V and 2 from J; bases not matched to a gene: 12. The CDR3 coding sequence is TGTGCCAGCAGTTATATCCAGCGGGGCTACACCTACGAGCAGTACTTC. It yields the protein CASSYIQRGYTYEQYF.